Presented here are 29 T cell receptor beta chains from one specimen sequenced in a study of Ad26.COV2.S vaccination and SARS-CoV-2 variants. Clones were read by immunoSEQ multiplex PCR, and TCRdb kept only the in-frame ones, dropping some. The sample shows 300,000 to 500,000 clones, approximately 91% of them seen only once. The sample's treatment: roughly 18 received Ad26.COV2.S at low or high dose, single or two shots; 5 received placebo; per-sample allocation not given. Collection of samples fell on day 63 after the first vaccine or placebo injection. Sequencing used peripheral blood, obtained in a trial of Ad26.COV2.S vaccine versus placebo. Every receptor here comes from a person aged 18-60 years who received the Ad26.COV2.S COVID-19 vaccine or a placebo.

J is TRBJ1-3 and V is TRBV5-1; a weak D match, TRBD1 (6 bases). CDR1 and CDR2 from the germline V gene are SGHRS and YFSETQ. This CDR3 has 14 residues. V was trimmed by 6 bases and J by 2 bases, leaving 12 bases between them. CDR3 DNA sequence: TGCGCCAGCAACACCGGGGGCCCTGGAAACACCATATATTTT. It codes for CASNTGGPGNTIYF.

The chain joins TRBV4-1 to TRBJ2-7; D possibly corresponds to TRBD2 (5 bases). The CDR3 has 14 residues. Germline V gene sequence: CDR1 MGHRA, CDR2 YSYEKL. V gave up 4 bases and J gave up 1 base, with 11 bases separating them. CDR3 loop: CASSLNGVSYEQYF. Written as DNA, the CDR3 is TGCGCCAGCAGCCTTAACGGGGTTTCCTACGAGCAGTACTTC.

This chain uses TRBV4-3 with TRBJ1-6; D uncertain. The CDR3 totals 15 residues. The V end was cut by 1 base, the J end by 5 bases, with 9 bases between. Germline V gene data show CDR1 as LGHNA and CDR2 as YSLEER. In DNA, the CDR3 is TGCGCCAGCAGCCAAGGACACCTAGATAATTCACCCCTCCACTTT. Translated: CASSQGHLDNSPLHF.

The CDR3 sequence: CASSQPGHHEQYF. CDR3 coding DNA: TGCGCCAGCAGTCAACCGGGACACCACGAGCAGTACTTC. The V call is TRBV5-1, the J call TRBJ2-7; tentative D call: TRBD1 (6 bases). The CDR3 sequence is 13 residues long. V was clipped by 5 bases and J by 5 bases, with 14 bases between them. Germline CDR1 is SGHRS and CDR2 is YFSETQ. The variable domain in full, with the rest retrieved from reference TRBV5-1 and TRBJ2-7, is KAGVTQTPRYLIKTRGQQVTLSCSPISGHRSVSWYQQTPGQGLQFLFEYFSETQRNKGNFPGRFSGRQFSNSRSEMNVSTLELGDSALYLCASSQPGHHEQYFGPGTRLTVT.

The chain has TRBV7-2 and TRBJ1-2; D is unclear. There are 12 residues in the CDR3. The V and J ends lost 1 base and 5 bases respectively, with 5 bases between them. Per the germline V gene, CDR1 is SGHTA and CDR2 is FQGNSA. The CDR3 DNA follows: TGTGCCAGCAGCTTAGGAGGGTATGGCTACACCTTC. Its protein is CASSLGGYGYTF.

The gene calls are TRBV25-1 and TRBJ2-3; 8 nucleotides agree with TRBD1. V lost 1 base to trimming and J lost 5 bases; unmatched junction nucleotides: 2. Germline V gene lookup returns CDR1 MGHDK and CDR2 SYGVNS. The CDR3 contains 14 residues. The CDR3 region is CASSEFRGRDTQYF. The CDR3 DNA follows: TGTGCCAGCAGTGAATTCAGGGGGCGAGATACGCAGTATTTT.

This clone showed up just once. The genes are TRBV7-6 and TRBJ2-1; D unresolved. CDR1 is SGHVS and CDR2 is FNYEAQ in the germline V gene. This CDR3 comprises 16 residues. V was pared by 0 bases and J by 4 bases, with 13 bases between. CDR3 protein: CASSLAQAEGYNEQFF. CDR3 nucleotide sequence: TGTGCCAGCAGCTTAGCGCAGGCAGAAGGGTACAATGAGCAGTTCTTC. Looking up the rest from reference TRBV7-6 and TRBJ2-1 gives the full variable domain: GAGVSQSPRYKVTKRGQDVALRCDPISGHVSLYWYRQALGQGPEFLTYFNYEAQQDKSGLPNDRFSAERPEGSISTLTIQRTEQRDSAMYRCASSLAQAEGYNEQFFGPGTRLTVL.

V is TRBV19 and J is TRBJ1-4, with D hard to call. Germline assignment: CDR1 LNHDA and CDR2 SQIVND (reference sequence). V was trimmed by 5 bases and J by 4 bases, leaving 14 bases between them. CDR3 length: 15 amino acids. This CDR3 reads CASSVRDRGNEKLFF. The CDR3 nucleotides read TGTGCCAGTAGTGTTCGGGATCGGGGTAATGAAAAACTGTTTTTT.

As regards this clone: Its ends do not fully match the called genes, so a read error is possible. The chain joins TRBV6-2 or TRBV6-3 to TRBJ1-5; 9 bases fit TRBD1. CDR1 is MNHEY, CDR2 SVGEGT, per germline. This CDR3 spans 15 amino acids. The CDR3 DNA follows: TGTGCCAGCAGTGATCTGACAGGGGGGAATCGGCCCCAGCATTTT. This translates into CASSDLTGGNRPQHF.

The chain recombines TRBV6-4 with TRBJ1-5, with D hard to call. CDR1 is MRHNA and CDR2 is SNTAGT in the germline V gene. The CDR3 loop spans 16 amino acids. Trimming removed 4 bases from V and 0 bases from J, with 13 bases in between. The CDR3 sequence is CASSVRELLSNQPQHF. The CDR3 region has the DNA TGTGCCAGCAGTGTGAGGGAGCTCCTTAGCAATCAGCCCCAGCATTTT.

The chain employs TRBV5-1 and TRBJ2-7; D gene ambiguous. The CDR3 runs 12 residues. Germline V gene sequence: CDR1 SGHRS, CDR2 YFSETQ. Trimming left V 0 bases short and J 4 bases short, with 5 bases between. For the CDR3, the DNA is TGCGCCAGCAGCTTGGACACTTACGAGCAGTACTTC. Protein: CASSLDTYEQYF.

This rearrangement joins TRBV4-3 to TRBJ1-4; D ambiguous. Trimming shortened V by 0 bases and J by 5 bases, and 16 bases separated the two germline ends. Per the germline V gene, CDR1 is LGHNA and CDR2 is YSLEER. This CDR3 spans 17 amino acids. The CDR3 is CASSQDWSSRENEKLFF. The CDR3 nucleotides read TGCGCCAGCAGCCAAGACTGGTCATCCAGAGAAAATGAAAAACTGTTTTTT.

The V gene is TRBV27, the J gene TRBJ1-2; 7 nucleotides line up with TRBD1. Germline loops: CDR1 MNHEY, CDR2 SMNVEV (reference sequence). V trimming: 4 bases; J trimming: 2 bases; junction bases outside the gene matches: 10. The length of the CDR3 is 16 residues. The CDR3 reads CASSSYRDSKNYGYTF. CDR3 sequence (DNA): TGTGCCAGCAGTTCTTACCGGGACAGCAAAAACTATGGCTACACCTTC.

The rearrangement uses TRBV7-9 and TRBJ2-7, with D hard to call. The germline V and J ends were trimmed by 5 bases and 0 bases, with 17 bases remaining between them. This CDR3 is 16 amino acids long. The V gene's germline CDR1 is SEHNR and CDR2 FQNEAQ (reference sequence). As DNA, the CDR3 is TGTGCCAGCAGCCCGCCACAGATTACCCGCTCCTACGAGCAGTACTTC. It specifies CASSPPQITRSYEQYF.

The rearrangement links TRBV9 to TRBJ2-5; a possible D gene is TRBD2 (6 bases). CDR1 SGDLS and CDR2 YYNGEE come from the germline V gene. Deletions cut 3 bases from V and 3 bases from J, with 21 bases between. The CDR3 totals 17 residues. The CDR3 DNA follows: TGTGCCAGCAGCGCCAGGGCAGGTATAGCGGTGGAAGAGACCCAGTACTTC. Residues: CASSARAGIAVEETQYF.

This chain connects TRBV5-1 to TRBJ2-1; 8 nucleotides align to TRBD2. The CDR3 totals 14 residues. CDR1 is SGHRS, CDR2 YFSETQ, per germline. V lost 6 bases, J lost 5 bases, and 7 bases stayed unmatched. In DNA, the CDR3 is TGCGCCAGCATAGGCGGGGGGTCTCACAATGAGCAGTTCTTC. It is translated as CASIGGGSHNEQFF.

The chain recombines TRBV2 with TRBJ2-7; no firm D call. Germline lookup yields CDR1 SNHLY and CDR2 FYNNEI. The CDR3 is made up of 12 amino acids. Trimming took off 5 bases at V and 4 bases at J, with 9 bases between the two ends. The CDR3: CASSSALYEQYF. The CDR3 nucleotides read TGTGCCAGCAGTTCCGCCCTATACGAGCAGTACTTC. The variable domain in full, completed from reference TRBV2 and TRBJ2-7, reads EPEVTQTPSHQVTQMGQEVILRCVPISNHLYFYWYRQILGQKVEFLVSFYNNEISEKSEIFDDQFSVERPDGSNFTLKIRSTKLEDSAMYFCASSSALYEQYFGPGTRLTVT.

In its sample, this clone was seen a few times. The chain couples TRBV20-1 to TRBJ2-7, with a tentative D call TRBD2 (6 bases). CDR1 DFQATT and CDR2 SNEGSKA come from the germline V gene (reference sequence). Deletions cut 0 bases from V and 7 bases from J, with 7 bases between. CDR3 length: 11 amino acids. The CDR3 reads CSARDGREQYF. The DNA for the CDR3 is TGCAGTGCTAGAGATGGGAGGGAGCAGTACTTC.

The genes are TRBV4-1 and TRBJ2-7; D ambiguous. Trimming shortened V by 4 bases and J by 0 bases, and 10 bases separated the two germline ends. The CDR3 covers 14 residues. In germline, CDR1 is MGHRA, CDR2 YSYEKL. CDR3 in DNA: TGCGCCAGCAGCCTTAGGACCGTCTCCTACGAGCAGTACTTC. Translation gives CASSLRTVSYEQYF.

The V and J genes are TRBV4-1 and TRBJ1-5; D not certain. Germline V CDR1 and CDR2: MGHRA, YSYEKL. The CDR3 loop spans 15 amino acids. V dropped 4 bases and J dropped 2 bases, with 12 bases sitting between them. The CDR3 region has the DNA TGCGCCAGCAGCCCTGTATTGGCGGGCAATCAGCCCCAGCATTTT. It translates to CASSPVLAGNQPQHF.

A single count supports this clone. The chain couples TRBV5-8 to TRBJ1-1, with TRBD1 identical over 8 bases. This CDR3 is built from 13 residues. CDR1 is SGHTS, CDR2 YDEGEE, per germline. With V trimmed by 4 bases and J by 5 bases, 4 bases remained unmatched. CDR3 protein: CASSQDRETEAFF. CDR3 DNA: TGTGCCAGCAGCCAGGACAGGGAAACTGAAGCTTTCTTT.

The CDR3 loop reads CASSQGTRSEAFF. CDR3 sequence (DNA): TGCGCCAGCAGCCAGGGGACACGGAGTGAAGCTTTCTTT. This rearrangement joins TRBV4-1 to TRBJ1-1, with a possible D match to TRBD1 (6 bases). Trimming removed 3 bases from V and 7 bases from J, with 12 bases in between. The germline CDR1 and CDR2 sequences are MGHRA and YSYEKL. The CDR3 extends over 13 amino acids.

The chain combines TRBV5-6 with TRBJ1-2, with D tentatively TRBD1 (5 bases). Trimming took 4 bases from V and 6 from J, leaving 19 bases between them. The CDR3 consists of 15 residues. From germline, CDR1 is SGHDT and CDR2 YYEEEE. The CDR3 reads CASSPLSGTVDGYTF. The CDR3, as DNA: TGTGCCAGCAGCCCCCTGTCCGGGACGGTCGATGGCTACACCTTC.

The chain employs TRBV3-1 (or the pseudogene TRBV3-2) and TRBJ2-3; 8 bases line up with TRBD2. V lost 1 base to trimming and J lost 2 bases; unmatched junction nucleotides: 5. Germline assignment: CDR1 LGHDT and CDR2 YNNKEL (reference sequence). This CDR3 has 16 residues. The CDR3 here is CASSQAAGGNTDTQYF. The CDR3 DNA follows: TGTGCCAGCAGCCAAGCCGCGGGGGGAAACACAGATACGCAGTATTTT.

Here the CDR3 reads CASSEIGYGYGYTF. The CDR3 DNA reads as TGTGCCAGCAGTGAAATTGGGTACGGCTATGGCTACACCTTC. V usage is TRBV2 and J usage is TRBJ1-2; unclear D gene. Per germline, CDR1 SNHLY and CDR2 FYNNEI. CDR3 length: 14 residues. V was shortened by 2 bases and J by 4 bases, with 11 bases between the two germline ends.

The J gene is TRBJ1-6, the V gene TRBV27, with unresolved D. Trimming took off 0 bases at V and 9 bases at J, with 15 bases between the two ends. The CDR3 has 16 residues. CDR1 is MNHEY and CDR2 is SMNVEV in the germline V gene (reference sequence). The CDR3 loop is CASSLSLPHSSSPLHF. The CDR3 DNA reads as TGTGCCAGCAGTTTATCGTTGCCGCACAGCAGTTCACCCCTCCACTTT.

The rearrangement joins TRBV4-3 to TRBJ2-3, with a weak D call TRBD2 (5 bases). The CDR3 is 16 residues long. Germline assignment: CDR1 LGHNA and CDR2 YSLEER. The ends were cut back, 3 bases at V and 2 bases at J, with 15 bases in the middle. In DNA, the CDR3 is TGCGCCAGCAGCCATACCCGGGGTTCGCCCACAGATACGCAGTATTTT. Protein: CASSHTRGSPTDTQYF.

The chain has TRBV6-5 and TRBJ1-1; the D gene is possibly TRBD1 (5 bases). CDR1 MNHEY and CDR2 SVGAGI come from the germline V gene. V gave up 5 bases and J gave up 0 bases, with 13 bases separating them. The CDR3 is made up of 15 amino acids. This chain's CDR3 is CASSRMGQVNTEAFF. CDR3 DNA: TGTGCCAGCAGTCGTATGGGGCAGGTGAACACTGAAGCTTTCTTT.

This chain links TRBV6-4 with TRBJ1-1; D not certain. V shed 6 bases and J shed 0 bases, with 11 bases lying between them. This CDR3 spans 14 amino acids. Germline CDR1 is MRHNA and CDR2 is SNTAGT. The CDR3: CASSAQHMNTEAFF. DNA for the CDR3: TGTGCCAGCAGCGCTCAGCATATGAACACTGAAGCTTTCTTT.